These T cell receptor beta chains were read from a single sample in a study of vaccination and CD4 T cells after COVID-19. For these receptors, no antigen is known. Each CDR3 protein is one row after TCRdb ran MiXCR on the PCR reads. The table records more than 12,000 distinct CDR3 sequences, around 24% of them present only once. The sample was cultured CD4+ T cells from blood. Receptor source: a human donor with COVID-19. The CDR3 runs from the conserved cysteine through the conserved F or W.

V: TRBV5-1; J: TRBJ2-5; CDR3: CASSPGSGVETQYF
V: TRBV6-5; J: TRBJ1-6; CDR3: CASSYGGDGTNSPLHF
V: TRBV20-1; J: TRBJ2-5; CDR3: CSASPPGLAGGLGTQYF
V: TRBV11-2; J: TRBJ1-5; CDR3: CASSHDGQGGNQPQHF
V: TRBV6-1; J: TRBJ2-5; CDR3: CASSEVRGGETQYF
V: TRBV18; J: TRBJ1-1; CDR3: CASQVQENTEAFF
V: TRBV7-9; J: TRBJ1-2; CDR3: CASRTRGSPGTEDYGYTF
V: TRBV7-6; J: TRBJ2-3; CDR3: CASSRTTSLSTDTQYF
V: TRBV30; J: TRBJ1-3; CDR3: CAWIEGRRGNTIYF
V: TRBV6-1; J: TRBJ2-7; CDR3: CASSTDRGRLYEQYF